These 19 T cell receptor beta chains originate from one sample sequenced in a study of blood T cell repertoires in COVID-19. Only in-frame clones appear in the TCRdb table, and some are missing; sequencing was by immunoSEQ multiplex PCR. This sample has around 69,000 clones; 85% occur once, and the top ten carry more than 20%. The sample consisted of peripheral blood. The source is a middle-aged man with acute or convalescent COVID-19.

The chain links TRBV11-1 to TRBJ2-3; 12 bases align to TRBD2. The CDR3 runs to 16 residues. J lost 2 bases, V lost 5 bases, and 5 bases had no gene match. Germline CDR1 reads SGHAT; CDR2 reads FQDESV (reference sequence). The CDR3 loop reads CASSLRLAGDTDTQYF. CDR3 DNA: TGTGCCAGCAGCCTCCGACTAGCGGGGGACACAGATACGCAGTATTTT.

J is TRBJ2-2 and V is TRBV2; D gene uncertain. The CDR3 loop spans 14 amino acids. Per the germline V gene, CDR1 is SNHLY and CDR2 is FYNNEI. V was clipped by 9 bases and J by 0 bases, with 11 bases between them. The chain's CDR3 is CASTGLANTGELFF. The CDR3 DNA reads as TGTGCCAGTACGGGTTTGGCGAACACCGGGGAGCTGTTTTTT.

The rearrangement uses TRBV29-1 and TRBJ2-3; the match to TRBD1 covers 10 bases. V lost 5 bases to trimming and J lost 0 bases; unmatched junction nucleotides: 14. CDR1 and CDR2 from the germline V gene are SQVTM and ANQGSEA. This CDR3 region has 18 residues. The CDR3 sequence: CSVQGVTGGESSTDTQYF. In nucleotides, the CDR3 is TGCAGCGTTCAGGGGGTGACAGGGGGCGAATCTAGCACAGATACGCAGTATTTT.

The chain recombines TRBV6-5 with TRBJ1-1; 7 bases match TRBD1. This CDR3 comprises 14 residues. Trimming took 8 bases from V and 11 from J; bases not matched to a gene: 17. Germline CDR1 MNHEY, CDR2 SVGAGI. CDR3 residues: CASSYSLTGRLAFF. In nucleotides, the CDR3 is TGTGCCAGCTCTTACTCCTTGACAGGGCGATTGGCTTTCTTT.

V and J are TRBV7-2 and TRBJ2-4, with 8 bases identical to TRBD2. V lost 3 bases to trimming and J lost 2 bases; unmatched junction nucleotides: 6. CDR1 SGHTA and CDR2 FQGNSA come from the germline V gene. This CDR3 has 16 amino acids. CDR3 in amino acids: CASSFSAGGSKNIQYF. In nucleotides, the CDR3 is TGTGCCAGCAGCTTTTCGGCGGGGGGCTCCAAAAACATTCAGTACTTC.

The chain recombines TRBV30 with TRBJ2-1, with D perhaps matching TRBD1 (6 bases). V was cut by 5 bases and J by 7 bases, with 12 bases left in between. Germline CDR1 reads GTSNPN; CDR2 reads SVGIG (reference sequence). There are 12 residues in the CDR3. In DNA, the CDR3 is TGTGCCTGGGAGACAGGTTATAATGAGCAGTTCTTC. Translation gives CAWETGYNEQFF.

The chain combines TRBV19 with TRBJ2-3; 7 bases align to TRBD1. CDR1 and CDR2 (germline): LNHDA, SQIVND (reference sequence). J was trimmed by 2 bases and V by 6 bases; bases with no gene match: 5. The CDR3 runs to 14 residues. The CDR3 here is CASSHRGLTDTQYF. Written as DNA, the CDR3 is TGTGCCAGTAGCCACAGGGGTCTCACAGATACGCAGTATTTT.

CDR3 DNA: TGTGCCACCAGTGGCTTACCACAGGGAAGGAGTAGGAACACCGGGGAGCTGTTTTTT. Amino acid sequence: CATSGLPQGRSRNTGELFF. V gene TRBV24-1 combines with J gene TRBJ2-2, with D tentatively TRBD1 (6 bases). Germline values: CDR1 KGHDR, CDR2 SFDVKD. Trimming removed 5 bases at V and 1 base at J, with 22 bases between. The CDR3 runs 19 residues.

The chain carries TRBV7-6 and TRBJ1-1; 9 positions match TRBD1. J lost 5 bases, V lost 5 bases, and 3 bases had no gene match. This CDR3 comprises 13 residues. Germline CDR1 SGHVS, CDR2 FNYEAQ. The CDR3 nucleotides are TGTGCCAGCAGCCTAGACAGGGGGACTGAAGCTTTCTTT. This encodes CASSLDRGTEAFF.

This chain uses TRBV4-1 with TRBJ1-3; D gene ambiguous. This CDR3 region has 17 residues. Trimming pared 2 bases from V and 0 bases from J, leaving 14 bases between. Germline assignment: CDR1 MGHRA and CDR2 YSYEKL. CDR3 sequence: CASSQYQAASSGNTIYF. CDR3 sequence (DNA): TGCGCCAGCAGCCAATACCAGGCAGCTTCCTCTGGAAACACCATATATTTT.

The chain uses TRBV3-1 (or the pseudogene TRBV3-2) and TRBJ2-7; 11 nucleotides align to TRBD2. Per the germline V gene, CDR1 is LGHDT and CDR2 is YNNKEL (reference sequence). The CDR3 totals 16 residues. V shed 2 bases, J shed 3 bases, and the junction held 6 bases outside the gene matches. The CDR3 is CASSQTLGLAVYEQYF. The CDR3, as DNA: TGTGCCAGCAGCCAAACACTGGGACTAGCGGTCTACGAGCAGTACTTC.

The rearrangement joins TRBV28 to TRBJ1-2; 8 bases match TRBD1. The V segment lost 5 bases and the J segment 5 bases; nucleotides outside the gene matches: 10. Per germline, CDR1 MDHEN and CDR2 SYDVKM. This CDR3 spans 15 amino acids. CDR3 protein: CASSSRGRGQYGYTF. In DNA, the CDR3 is TGTGCCAGCAGTAGCAGGGGGCGCGGACAATATGGCTACACCTTC.

The V and J genes are TRBV6-5 and TRBJ1-5, with D perhaps TRBD1 (6 bases). V lost 6 bases, J lost 3 bases, and 15 bases lay in between. Germline V CDR1 and CDR2: MNHEY, SVGAGI. The CDR3 totals 15 residues. In DNA form, the CDR3 reads TGTGCCAGCAGGGTTCCCGGGACATACAATCAGCCCCAGCATTTT. Protein sequence: CASRVPGTYNQPQHF.

The V call is TRBV5-1, the J call TRBJ1-1; possibly TRBD1 for D (5 bases). The germline V gene has CDR1 SGHRS and CDR2 YFSETQ. This CDR3 spans 13 amino acids. V dropped 2 bases and J dropped 1 base, with 6 bases sitting between them. In nucleotides, the CDR3 is TGCGCCAGCAGCTTTGGGGCGAACACTGAAGCTTTCTTT. It encodes CASSFGANTEAFF.

V and J are TRBV20-1 and TRBJ1-4, with unresolved D. Between the trimmed V and J ends, which lost 3 bases and 6 bases, there was a span of 14 bases. CDR1 and CDR2 from the germline V gene are DFQATT and SNEGSKA (reference sequence). The CDR3 is made up of 14 amino acids. The CDR3 is CSASRSGSHEKLFF. CDR3 DNA: TGCAGTGCTAGTCGGTCAGGCAGTCATGAAAAACTGTTTTTT.

The rearrangement links TRBV9 to TRBJ1-1; D not resolved. The V end lost 2 bases, the J end lost 4 bases, and 15 bases lay between the germline ends. CDR3 length equals 15 residues. Germline V lookup: CDR1 SGDLS, CDR2 YYNGEE. In DNA, the CDR3 is TGTGCCAGCAGCGTTTCTGGTACCGGAGGCACTGAAGCTTTCTTT. Protein sequence: CASSVSGTGGTEAFF.

Remarks on this clone: Additional DNA sequences in this sample encode the identical CDR3. The chain couples TRBV5-1 to TRBJ2-2, with D possibly being TRBD2 (7 bases). V was cut by 2 bases and J by 0 bases, with 8 bases left in between. The CDR3 runs to 15 residues. Germline V lookup: CDR1 SGHRS, CDR2 YFSETQ. The CDR3 here is CASSLGGANTGELFF. CDR3 sequence (DNA): TGCGCCAGCAGCTTAGGGGGGGCGAACACCGGGGAGCTGTTTTTT. Full variable domain (outside the CDR3, taken from reference TRBV5-1 and TRBJ2-2): KAGVTQTPRYLIKTRGQQVTLSCSPISGHRSVSWYQQTPGQGLQFLFEYFSETQRNKGNFPGRFSGRQFSNSRSEMNVSTLELGDSALYLCASSLGGANTGELFFGEGSRLTVL.

This clone was seen a single time. This CDR3 is CASSLAGQGGYEQYF. The CDR3 DNA is TGTGCCAGCAGCTTAGCGGGACAGGGGGGCTACGAGCAGTACTTC. The gene calls are TRBV7-8 and TRBJ2-7; TRBD1 agrees at 11 bases. The CDR3 sequence is 15 residues long. The junction had 1 base not matched to a gene; V was cut back by 0 bases and J by 3 bases. Germline CDR1 and CDR2: SGHVS and FQNEAQ.

The chain carries TRBV18 and TRBJ1-2, with D tentatively TRBD1 (6 bases). This CDR3 region has 13 residues. V was shortened by 3 bases and J by 2 bases, with 7 bases between the two germline ends. The germline CDR1 and CDR2 sequences are KGHSH and LQKENI. The CDR3 sequence is CASSPDSNYGYTF. The CDR3, as DNA: TGTGCCAGCTCACCGGACAGCAACTATGGCTACACCTTC.